This note documents a single T cell receptor beta chain sequence. As yet, its antigen is unknown. These data belong to a study of T cells in Graves' hyperthyroidism and ophthalmopathy. Regarding the study as a whole: Peripheral blood also featured most of the thyroid clonotypes expanded above 0.001. Separating ophthalmopathy from stable hyperthyroidism was achieved by a 13 V-J model.

Trimming removed 5 bases from V and 5 bases from J, with 13 bases in between. Germline-derived CDR1 and CDR2 are SGHTA and FQGNSA. The CDR3 covers 13 residues. Amplified TCR beta CDR3 regions came from RNA transcripts. The HTBI primer set was used in a first-round RT-PCR of the TCR CDR3. Each CDR3 protein is one row after TCRdb ran MiXCR on the multiplex PCR reads. Here the sample spans over 500,000 distinct CDR3 sequences, 40% to 50% being singletons. The specimen was peripheral blood or thyroid tissue (not recorded which). This sequence originates from an adult woman with Graves' disease, either hyperthyroidism or ophthalmopathy (not recorded which). The rearrangement joins TRBV7-2 to TRBJ2-7; possible D gene TRBD2, 6 bases. As DNA, the CDR3 is TGTGCCAGCAGCCCTAGCCCGGGGGACGAGCAGTACTTC. Amino acid sequence: CASSPSPGDEQYF.